A selection of T cell receptor beta chains follows, all from one sample in a study of blood T cell repertoires in COVID-19. The method was immunoSEQ multiplex PCR; TCRdb's version includes in-frame clones alone and lacks a portion of them. The sample has 55,000 to 80,000 clones, roughly 80% seen once. The sequencing input was peripheral blood. All receptors derive from a woman aged 70-85 years with acute or convalescent COVID-19. Both conserved end residues are part of each CDR3. D genes are given only for firm matches. Clone size is not always given. Where it is, it says once, few, many or a class for expanded clones.

TRBD2	TRBV19	TRBJ2-2	NA	TGTGCCAGTACCCCGCCTGGGAGGGACACCGGGGAGCTGTTTTTT	CASTPPGRDTGELFF
NA	TRBV6-5	TRBJ2-2	NA	TGTGCCACCCGGGGTGGATTCTACACCGGGGAGCTGTTTTTT	CATRGGFYTGELFF
NA	TRBV7-9	TRBJ2-5	NA	TGTGCCAGCAGCCGACAGGAGAAAGAGACCCAGTACTTC	CASSRQEKETQYF
NA	TRBV5-6	TRBJ1-1	NA	TGTGCCAGCAGCTTGAAGGAGACTGAAGCTTTCTTT	CASSLKETEAFF
TRBD1	TRBV3-1/TRBV3-2	TRBJ1-5	NA	TGTGCCAGCAGCCTACAGGGGCAGTCCAATCAGCCCCAGCATTTT	CASSLQGQSNQPQHF
TRBD2	TRBV5-4	TRBJ2-3	NA	TGTGCCAGCAGCACTAGACTAGCGGATACAGATACGCAGTATTTT	CASSTRLADTDTQYF
TRBD1	TRBV30	TRBJ2-1	NA	TGTGCCTGGAGTCGGGGACAGGGGCTCTATGAGCAGTTCTTC	CAWSRGQGLYEQFF
NA	TRBV19	TRBJ2-2	NA	TGTGCCAGTAGGACGGGTAACACCGGGGAGCTGTTTTTT	CASRTGNTGELFF
NA	TRBV10-3	TRBJ1-2	NA	TGTGCCATCAGGAAGGACAACGCCGGCTACACCTTC	CAIRKDNAGYTF
NA	TRBV3-1/TRBV3-2	TRBJ2-1	NA	TGTGCCAGCAGCGGACAGCCCCAAATCGACGATGAGCAGTTCTTC	CASSGQPQIDDEQFF
NA	TRBV28	TRBJ2-7	NA	TGTGCCAGCAGTAGGACACAGCTTTCCTACGAGCAGTACTTC	CASSRTQLSYEQYF
TRBD1	TRBV3-1/TRBV3-2	TRBJ1-1	NA	TGTGCCAGCAGCTTTACCGGGACAGGGGACACTGAAGCTTTCTTT	CASSFTGTGDTEAFF
TRBD2	TRBV5-8	TRBJ2-1	few	TGTGCCAGCAGCTCCGGACTAGCGGGAGTTCAGGGTGAGCAGTTCTTC	CASSSGLAGVQGEQFF
TRBD1	TRBV7-8	TRBJ1-4	NA	TGTGCCAGCAGCTTGAACAGGGGGCATGAAAAACTGTTTTTT	CASSLNRGHEKLFF
NA	TRBV7-9	TRBJ1-6	NA	TGTGCCAGCAGCCCCCATCCCTTGTCAGCGGGAACCCTCCACTTT	CASSPHPLSAGTLHF
NA	TRBV19	TRBJ1-3	NA	TGTGCCAGTAGCTTAAGAGGCGAAGGAAACACCATATATTTT	CASSLRGEGNTIYF
TRBD2	TRBV5-8	TRBJ2-1	NA	TGTGCCAGCAGCTTGGATGGTTGGGCGGGAGGGTCCTACAATGAGCAGTTCTTC	CASSLDGWAGGSYNEQFF
TRBD2	TRBV5-5	TRBJ2-1	NA	TGTGCCAGCAGCTTGACACCTGTCGGCGGGGGGGTTTACAATGAGCAGTTCTTC	CASSLTPVGGGVYNEQFF